These 20 T cell receptor beta chains came from one sample sequenced in a study of T-cell reconstitution after alpha-beta-depleted transplantation in children. Preparation of the TCRbeta library used unique molecular identifiers. MiXCR was run by TCRdb on the PCR reads, yielding one entry per CDR3 protein. Found here are 250,000 to 300,000 distinct CDR3 sequences, almost 10% of them singletons; the top ten hold roughly a tenth. Sequenced material: PBMCs from the stem cell graft donor, taken from the stem cell graft. All receptors derive from a human donor who donated a stem cell graft to a child with SCID.

This clonotype was seen only a few times. The rearrangement links TRBV15 to TRBJ2-7; no reliable D call. CDR1 LNHNV and CDR2 YYDKDF come from the germline V gene (reference sequence). The V gene lost 3 bases and the J gene lost 4 bases, with 10 bases spanning the gap. The CDR3 has 13 residues. The CDR3 region is CATSRAGEYEQYF. CDR3 nucleotide sequence: TGTGCCACCAGCAGGGCAGGAGAATACGAGCAGTACTTC.

Concerning this clonotype: A much larger clone sits a single nucleotide away, making a read error possible. V usage is TRBV29-1 and J usage is TRBJ2-5; no firm D call. Germline-derived CDR1 and CDR2 are SQVTM and ANQGSEA. The CDR3 is 11 amino acids. The CDR3 reads CSVTSQGTQYF. The DNA for the CDR3 is TGCAGCGTAACGAGTCAAGGGACCCAGTACTTC.

This clonotype was seen a few times. The chain employs TRBV6-5 and TRBJ2-5; 7 bases fit TRBD1. Germline V gene sequence: CDR1 MNHEY, CDR2 SVGAGI. The CDR3 has 16 amino acids. V lost 2 bases, J lost 3 bases, and 9 bases stayed unmatched. This CDR3 reads CASSYTYRGNEETQYF. CDR3 nucleotides: TGTGCCAGCAGTTACACATACAGGGGAAACGAAGAGACCCAGTACTTC.

This clonotype was recorded at least ten times. V gene TRBV29-1 combines with J gene TRBJ2-2; the D call may be TRBD1 or TRBD2 (5 bases each). Germline V gene data show CDR1 as SQVTM and CDR2 as ANQGSEA. The CDR3 runs to 16 residues. V was pared by 0 bases and J by 6 bases, with 17 bases between. The CDR3 sequence: CSVEDISGTIAGELFF. The CDR3 DNA is TGCAGCGTTGAAGATATATCCGGGACGATAGCCGGGGAGCTGTTTTTT.

The genes are TRBV5-6 and TRBJ2-5, with 10 bases identical to TRBD1. Per germline, CDR1 SGHDT and CDR2 YYEEEE. The CDR3 runs to 16 residues. The J segment lost 5 bases and the V segment lost 3 bases, leaving 10 bases of the junction unmatched. CDR3 in DNA: TGTGCCAGCAGCTGGGCGCCGGGACAGGGGAGCGAGACCCAGTACTTC. This translates into CASSWAPGQGSETQYF.

This clonotype was counted only a few times. The chain couples TRBV5-1 to TRBJ1-1; 8 bases line up with TRBD1. The germline V gene encodes CDR1 SGHRS and CDR2 YFSETQ. After removal of 2 bases from V and 4 bases from J, the junction contained 10 bases not matched to a gene. CDR3 size: 16 residues. CDR3 bases: TGCGCCAGCAGCTTTGTTCGGACAGGGTTCGGCACTGAAGCTTTCTTT. This sequence encodes CASSFVRTGFGTEAFF.

The J gene is TRBJ2-2, the V gene TRBV6-4; D remains unclear. Trimming took 5 bases from V and 4 from J, leaving 17 bases between them. Germline V lookup: CDR1 MRHNA, CDR2 SNTAGT. The length of the CDR3 is 16 residues. Here the CDR3 DNA reads TGTGCCAGCAGTTATTTAGGCCTTCCGGCCACCGGGGAGCTGTTTTTT. Translating it yields CASSYLGLPATGELFF.

This clonotype was seen more than once but under ten times. The chain combines TRBV12-3 or TRBV12-4 with TRBJ2-5; 11 bases line up with TRBD2. The V and J ends lost 6 bases and 3 bases, in that order; junction bases with no gene match: 9. This CDR3 is built from 16 residues. The CDR3 coding sequence is TGTGCCAGCAGACGGCTAGCGGGGGGTCTGAAAGAGACCCAGTACTTC. It specifies CASRRLAGGLKETQYF.

J is TRBJ2-1 and V is TRBV6-1; TRBD2 aligns across 13 bases. V trimming: 5 bases; J trimming: 5 bases; junction bases outside the gene matches: 6. The CDR3 consists of 16 residues. CDR1 and CDR2 from the germline V gene are MNHNS and SASEGT. CDR3 in DNA: TGTGCCAGCAGTCCCCGACTAGCGGGGGGTCACAATGAGCAGTTCTTC. It codes for CASSPRLAGGHNEQFF.

This clonotype occurred many times. The rearrangement links TRBV7-3 to TRBJ2-3; D possibly corresponds to TRBD1 (6 bases). Trimming took 3 bases from V and 5 from J, leaving 6 bases between them. Per germline, CDR1 SGHTA and CDR2 FQGTGA. This CDR3 contains 12 residues. As DNA, the CDR3 is TGTGCCAGCAGCTTGACAGGAGATACGCAGTATTTT. Protein: CASSLTGDTQYF. The full variable domain, its missing parts supplied by reference TRBV7-3 and TRBJ2-3, is GAGVSQTPSNKVTEKGKYVELRCDPISGHTALYWYRQSLGQGPEFLIYFQGTGAADDSGLPNDRFFAVRPEGSVSTLKIQRTERGDSAVYLCASSLTGDTQYFGPGTRLTVL.

This sequence joins TRBV5-6 and TRBJ1-5, with 8 positions matching TRBD1. V lost 6 bases, J lost 4 bases, and 18 bases stayed unmatched. Germline V gene data show CDR1 as SGHDT and CDR2 as YYEEEE. CDR3 length equals 18 residues. In nucleotides, the CDR3 is TGTGCCAGCATCAAATCTTCGGACAGGGCACTTCCTAATCAGCCCCAGCATTTT. It translates to CASIKSSDRALPNQPQHF.

The sample holds a few counts of this clonotype. V usage is TRBV7-3 and J usage is TRBJ1-1, with TRBD1 as a possible D gene (6 bases). In germline, CDR1 is SGHTA, CDR2 FQGTGA. The CDR3 covers 13 residues. V lost 1 base, J lost 7 bases, and 10 bases lay in between. The CDR3, as DNA: TGTGCCAGCAGCTTAAGCCGGGACAATGAAGCTTTCTTT. This sequence encodes CASSLSRDNEAFF.

This clonotype was seen at least ten times. A read error may account for a junction end that differs from germline. V and J are TRBV5-1 and TRBJ2-7, with TRBD1 matching over 7 bases. The CDR3 loop spans 14 amino acids. Per the germline V gene, CDR1 is SGHRS and CDR2 is YFSETQ. Here the CDR3 reads CASSLGGGSYEQYF. The CDR3 DNA sequence: TGTGCCAGCAGCTTAGGGGGCGGGTCCTACGAGCAGTACTTC.

The table lists this clonotype with a few counts. J is TRBJ2-3 and V is TRBV5-6, with D perhaps being TRBD1 or TRBD2 (5 bases each). V was clipped by 0 bases and J by 10 bases, with 12 bases between them. Germline CDR1 SGHDT, CDR2 YYEEEE. The CDR3 spans 13 residues. This CDR3 is CASSLVGAEAQYF. The CDR3 bases are TGTGCCAGCAGCTTGGTTGGGGCGGAGGCGCAGTATTTT.

The V gene is TRBV18, the J gene TRBJ2-1; unclear D gene. V was trimmed by 0 bases and J by 9 bases, leaving 3 bases between them. The germline V gene encodes CDR1 KGHSH and CDR2 LQKENI. There are 11 residues in the CDR3. CDR3 in amino acids: CASSPPAEQFF. In DNA form, the CDR3 reads TGTGCCAGCTCACCACCGGCTGAGCAGTTCTTC.

The chain uses TRBV10-2 and TRBJ2-5, with 11 positions matching TRBD1. Trimming cost V 7 bases and J 5 bases; bases outside gene matches: 12. Per germline, CDR1 WSHSY and CDR2 SAAADI. This CDR3 comprises 16 residues. CDR3 nucleotide sequence: TGCGCCAGCAACAAAGTGGCGGGACAGGGGGTGGAGACCCAGTACTTC. It codes for CASNKVAGQGVETQYF.

This clonotype was counted between two and nine times. This chain joins TRBV10-2 and TRBJ1-5, with D possibly TRBD1 on 6 matching bases. V was trimmed by 8 bases and J by 2 bases, leaving 10 bases between them. Germline CDR1 and CDR2: WSHSY and SAAADI. The CDR3 loop spans 13 amino acids. DNA of the CDR3: TGCGCCAGCGGGGGGCGAGGCAATCAGCCCCAGCATTTT. The encoded protein is CASGGRGNQPQHF.

The chain carries TRBV6-5 and TRBJ1-2, with D possibly TRBD1 on 5 matching bases. Trimming cost V 2 bases and J 3 bases, with 19 bases left between them. The germline V gene has CDR1 MNHEY and CDR2 SVGAGI. The CDR3 consists of 17 residues. This chain's CDR3 is CASSYVRHRDGDYGYTF. The CDR3 DNA is TGTGCCAGCAGTTACGTCCGACACCGGGACGGTGACTATGGCTACACCTTC.

This clonotype has a handful of counts. At one boundary the junction diverges from the germline segment, which might be a read error. This chain joins TRBV7-7 and TRBJ2-3, with 11 bases matching TRBD2. Per the germline V gene, CDR1 is SSHAT and CDR2 is FNYEAQ (reference sequence). The CDR3 is 16 amino acids. The CDR3 coding sequence is TGTGCTAGCAGCCTGACTAGCGGGGCCACCACAGATACGCAGTATTTT. Translating gives CASSLTSGATTDTQYF.

This clonotype was seen more than once but under ten times. The chain couples TRBV6-1 to TRBJ2-3, with a weak D call TRBD2 (5 bases). The ends were cut back, 6 bases at V and 5 bases at J, with 15 bases in the middle. This CDR3 comprises 14 residues. The germline CDR1 and CDR2 sequences are MNHNS and SASEGT. This CDR3 is CASRLGHRGDTQYF. CDR3 coding DNA: TGTGCCAGCAGGCTAGGTCACCGGGGAGATACGCAGTATTTT.